A selection of T cell receptor beta chains follows, all from one sample in a study of blood T cell repertoires in COVID-19. The method was immunoSEQ multiplex PCR; TCRdb's version includes in-frame clones alone and lacks a portion of them. The table has around 41,000 clones, roughly nine tenths seen once; the top ten hold less than 20%. Input material: peripheral blood. Every receptor here comes from a woman aged 25 to 39 in a cohort sampled during active COVID-19. Both conserved end residues are part of each CDR3. The order of the fields is J gene, clone size, V gene, D gene, CDR3 DNA, CDR3 protein. A D gene is named only where the DNA matches it firmly. The size of a clone is reported for some rows only, either as once, few or many, or as a class for expanded clones.

>TRBJ2-7|.|TRBV28|.
TGTGCCAGCAGTTTTGGGACGGGGGACTACGAGCAGTACTTC
CASSFGTGDYEQYF
>TRBJ1-6|.|TRBV6-5|.
TGTGCCAGCACCTCCGCGGTAGGGGAATCACCCCTCCACTTT
CASTSAVGESPLHF
>TRBJ1-2|.|TRBV28|.
TGTGCCAGCAGTTTTAGTAACCTATGGGGCTACACCTTC
CASSFSNLWGYTF
>TRBJ2-1|.|TRBV13|TRBD2
TGTGCCAGCAGCTCTGGAGGGAGGGCCCCCTACAATGAGCAGTTCTTC
CASSSGGRAPYNEQFF
>TRBJ2-4|.|TRBV11-2|TRBD2
TGTGCCAGCAGCCTTATGGGACTAGCGGGAGGAAACATTCAGTACTTC
CASSLMGLAGGNIQYF
>TRBJ2-2|.|TRBV29-1|.
TGCAGCGTAGCCTCTGGCGGGGAGCTGTTTTTT
CSVASGGELFF
>TRBJ2-1|.|TRBV7-9|TRBD2
TGTGCCAGCAGCTTAGCGGGAGGGCCCCCTAGTGAGCAGTTCTTC
CASSLAGGPPSEQFF
>TRBJ2-1|.|TRBV7-3|TRBD2
TGTGCCAGCAGCCGGGGGACTAGCGGGTCGTACAATGAGCAGTTCTTC
CASSRGTSGSYNEQFF
>TRBJ1-5|.|TRBV6-1|.
TGTGCCAGCAGTGAAAGGGAGGGCAGTAGCTTGGGCAATCAGCCCCAGCATTTT
CASSEREGSSLGNQPQHF
>TRBJ2-3|.|TRBV5-1|TRBD2
TGCGCCAGCAGCCGGGAACTAGCGGGAGGGCCTCCAGATACGCAGTATTTT
CASSRELAGGPPDTQYF
>TRBJ2-7|.|TRBV5-1|.
TGCGCCAGCAGCTACCCCTATGACAGGCCCACCTACGAGCAGTACTTC
CASSYPYDRPTYEQYF
>TRBJ1-1|.|TRBV7-2|.
TGTGCCAGCAGCTTAGAGCGGGTCCGATCAGCTTTCTTT
CASSLERVRSAFF
>TRBJ1-5|.|TRBV5-1|.
TGCGCCAGCAGCTTGGATCACAGTTTGGATACGCAGCCCCAGCATTTT
CASSLDHSLDTQPQHF
>TRBJ2-7|.|TRBV6-5|.
TGTGCCAGCAGTTACTCCGCGGGTAGGGACTACGAGCAGTACTTC
CASSYSAGRDYEQYF
>TRBJ1-5|.|TRBV6-2/TRBV6-3|.
TGTGCCAGCAGTCTCCTACAGGGATCCAATCAGCCCCAGCATTTT
CASSLLQGSNQPQHF
>TRBJ1-2|.|TRBV29-1|.
TGCAGCGTTGAAGATTACCCCGGACTCACTAACTATGGCTACACCTTC
CSVEDYPGLTNYGYTF
>TRBJ1-5|.|TRBV6-6|.
TGTGCCAGCAGCTCGGACGGGGGTAGCAATCAGCCCCAGCATTTT
CASSSDGGSNQPQHF
>TRBJ2-3|.|TRBV2|.
TGTGCCAGCAATACAGGAGATACGCAGTATTTT
CASNTGDTQYF
>TRBJ2-1|few|TRBV24-1|TRBD2
TGTGCCACCAGTGGGACTAGCGGGAGAAGCTACAATGAGCAGTTCTTC
CATSGTSGRSYNEQFF
>TRBJ2-5|once|TRBV6-2/TRBV6-3|.
TGTGCCAGCAGTCGTTCAGGGCGGGAGACCCAGTACTTC
CASSRSGRETQYF
>TRBJ2-3|.|TRBV15|TRBD1
TGTGCCACCAGCAGACCGGGACAGGGGGCTTCAGATACGCAGTATTTT
CATSRPGQGASDTQYF
>TRBJ2-5|.|TRBV30|.
TGTGCCTGGAGGGGAGTAGAGACCCAGTACTTC
CAWRGVETQYF
>TRBJ2-5|.|TRBV18|TRBD1
TGTGCCAGCTCACCACGGGATTACCGGGACAGGGAGACCCAGTACTTC
CASSPRDYRDRETQYF
>TRBJ2-5|.|TRBV6-6|TRBD1
TGTGCCAGCAGTTACGGACAGGGACCCAAAGAGACCCAGTACTTC
CASSYGQGPKETQYF
>TRBJ1-1|.|TRBV30|.
TGTGCCTGGACCAATTGGGAGGGGATGAACACTGAAGCTTTCTTT
CAWTNWEGMNTEAFF
>TRBJ1-3|.|TRBV20-1|.
TGTTCGGGGGGAATAGGAGACACCATATATTTT
CSGGIGDTIYF
>TRBJ2-1|.|TRBV7-9|TRBD2
TGTGCCAGCAGCCCAAGAGTTCGGAGAGCGGGAGAGCAGTTCTTC
CASSPRVRRAGEQFF